This is a list of T cell receptor beta chains from one sample in a study of cytomegalovirus exposure and HLA in healthy donors. Sequencing used immunoSEQ multiplex PCR; TCRdb keeps in-frame clones, though not all of them. This sample has roughly 150,000 clones, with roughly 79% found just once. The material sequenced was PBMCs. These receptors were taken from a man aged 35 to 55 in good health and CMV-seronegative. CDR3s include the opening cysteine and the closing phenylalanine or tryptophan. The D gene is left open where the match is weak. Only some rows state a clone size, as once, few, many or a class for expanded clones.

CDR3 DNA: TGTGCCAGCAGCGTAGGGACAGGAGCCTATGGCTACACCTTC
CDR3 protein: CASSVGTGAYGYTF
clone size: NA
V gene: TRBV9
D gene: TRBD1
J gene: TRBJ1-2

CDR3 DNA: TGTGCCAGCAGCTTAAGCCCGGGGGGGCTCGAGCAGACCCAGTACTTC
CDR3 protein: CASSLSPGGLEQTQYF
clone size: NA
V gene: TRBV7-2
D gene: TRBD2
J gene: TRBJ2-5

CDR3 DNA: TGTGCCAGCAGCTTGGCCAGGGGGACGAACACCGGGGAGCTGTTTTTT
CDR3 protein: CASSLARGTNTGELFF
clone size: NA
V gene: TRBV5-8
D gene: TRBD1
J gene: TRBJ2-2

CDR3 DNA: TGTGCCAGCGCGCAGGGGGCAAATCAGCCCCAGCATTTT
CDR3 protein: CASAQGANQPQHF
clone size: once
V gene: TRBV6-5
D gene: TRBD1
J gene: TRBJ1-5

CDR3 DNA: TGTGCCAGTAGTGTAGGGACAGTTCAGAACACTGAAGCTTTCTTT
CDR3 protein: CASSVGTVQNTEAFF
clone size: NA
V gene: TRBV19
D gene: TRBD1
J gene: TRBJ1-1

CDR3 DNA: TGTGCCTGGAGTAAGGGACAGGGGACTAATCAGCCCCAGCATTTT
CDR3 protein: CAWSKGQGTNQPQHF
clone size: once
V gene: TRBV30
D gene: TRBD1
J gene: TRBJ1-5

CDR3 DNA: TGTGCCAGCAGTCAAGGACAGGGCATCCTTTCCTACGAGCAGTACTTC
CDR3 protein: CASSQGQGILSYEQYF
clone size: NA
V gene: TRBV7-9
D gene: TRBD1
J gene: TRBJ2-7

CDR3 DNA: TGCGCCAGCAGCGGGAGGACTAGCGGGTTTAATTACGAGCAGTACTTC
CDR3 protein: CASSGRTSGFNYEQYF
clone size: NA
V gene: TRBV5-1
D gene: TRBD2
J gene: TRBJ2-7

CDR3 DNA: TGTGCCAGCAGTTTCTCCAGGGGAATAGTGAACTATGGCTACACCTTC
CDR3 protein: CASSFSRGIVNYGYTF
clone size: NA
V gene: TRBV27
D gene: NA
J gene: TRBJ1-2

CDR3 DNA: TGTGCCAGCACCAAGACCGGGTCGCCATATGGCTACACCTTC
CDR3 protein: CASTKTGSPYGYTF
clone size: NA
V gene: TRBV6-5
D gene: NA
J gene: TRBJ1-2

CDR3 DNA: TGTGCCAGCAGCTTAGGATCCGTGGCGGGAGCGGGCTACAATGAGCAGTTCTTC
CDR3 protein: CASSLGSVAGAGYNEQFF
clone size: NA
V gene: TRBV11-2
D gene: TRBD2
J gene: TRBJ2-1

CDR3 DNA: TGTGCCAGTAGTACGGGGGGCAATGAGCAGTTCTTC
CDR3 protein: CASSTGGNEQFF
clone size: NA
V gene: TRBV19
D gene: TRBD2
J gene: TRBJ2-1

CDR3 DNA: TGTGCCAGCAGCTTGGGGACAGGGGTGGGCGAGCAGTACTTC
CDR3 protein: CASSLGTGVGEQYF
clone size: NA
V gene: TRBV11-3
D gene: TRBD1
J gene: TRBJ2-7

CDR3 DNA: TGTGCCAGTGAACGGGAGGCCCGATCTGGGGCCAACGTCCTGACTTTC
CDR3 protein: CASEREARSGANVLTF
clone size: NA
V gene: TRBV19
D gene: TRBD2
J gene: TRBJ2-6